The rows below give T cell receptor beta chains drawn from one sample of a study of OX40 agonist ivuxolimab in advanced cancers. This table comes from immunoSEQ multiplex PCR, and its TCRdb copy is limited to in-frame clones, with some not included. The sample has about 60,000 clones; roughly nine tenths are singletons. The source material was CD4+ or CD8+ T cells sorted from blood, sampled in a trial of the OX40 agonist ivuxolimab. The receptors shown here come from an adult with an advanced solid tumor such as melanoma, head and neck, liver or kidney cancer. Each CDR3 is given with its conserved first and last residue. The order of the fields is J gene, clone size, V gene, D gene, CDR3 length, CDR3 protein, CDR3 DNA. The D gene is left open where the match is weak. Rows may omit the clone size; those that give it use once, few, many or a size class.

>TRBJ2-2|.|TRBV4-1|.|15
CASSTQGFSTGELFF
TGCGCCAGCAGTACTCAGGGTTTCAGCACCGGGGAGCTGTTTTTT
>TRBJ2-7|.|TRBV10-3|TRBD1|11
CAISNRGEQYF
TGTGCCATCAGTAACAGGGGAGAGCAGTACTTC
>TRBJ1-2|.|TRBV28|.|14
CASSPRIGNYGYTF
TGTGCCAGCAGTCCCCGGATAGGTAACTATGGCTACACCTTC
>TRBJ1-3|.|TRBV5-1|.|17
CASSPQTGTFAGNTIYF
TGCGCCAGCAGCCCTCAAACCGGGACATTTGCTGGAAACACCATATATTTT
>TRBJ2-5|.|TRBV7-2|TRBD2|18
CASSLGGGTSVYLETQYF
TGTGCCAGCAGCTTAGGGGGGGGAACTAGCGTATATTTAGAGACCCAGTACTTC
>TRBJ2-1|.|TRBV4-2|TRBD1|15
CASSQEQGRYNEQFF
TGTGCCAGCAGCCAAGAACAGGGGCGCTACAATGAGCAGTTCTTC
>TRBJ2-2|.|TRBV6-6|.|11
CASKETGELFF
TGTGCCAGCAAGGAGACCGGGGAGCTGTTTTTT
>TRBJ1-1|once|TRBV6-1|.|13
CASSGQLNTEAFF
TGTGCCAGCAGTGGGCAGTTGAACACTGAAGCTTTCTTT
>TRBJ1-2|.|TRBV12-5|.|19
CASGLVLDIRDIIPYGYTF
TGTGCTAGTGGTTTGGTGCTTGATATTAGGGACATTATTCCCTATGGCTACACCTTC
>TRBJ2-7|once|TRBV27|.|14
CASSLGRSSYEQYF
TGTGCCAGCAGTTTAGGACGGAGCTCCTACGAGCAGTACTTC
>TRBJ2-3|.|TRBV27|.|11
CASTLGRTQYF
TGTGCCAGCACCCTGGGACGAACGCAGTATTTT
>TRBJ2-7|.|TRBV6-5|TRBD1|14
CASSGQGAGAEQYF
TGTGCCAGCAGTGGACAGGGCGCGGGTGCCGAGCAGTACTTC
>TRBJ1-1|.|TRBV28|.|13
CASREQGITEAFF
TGTGCCAGCAGGGAACAGGGAATCACTGAAGCTTTCTTT
>TRBJ2-3|once|TRBV10-2|TRBD1|13
CASSSDRADTQYF
TGCGCCAGCAGCTCCGACAGGGCCGATACGCAGTATTTT
>TRBJ1-4|.|TRBV19|TRBD1|13
CASRGGGYEKLFF
TGTGCCAGTCGAGGGGGCGGCTATGAAAAACTGTTTTTT
>TRBJ1-3|once|TRBV18|.|14
CASSPPGPGNTIYF
TGTGCCAGCTCACCACCGGGCCCTGGAAACACCATATATTTT
>TRBJ2-7|.|TRBV29-1|.|14
CSVSGQSLSYEQYF
TGCAGCGTCTCGGGGCAGTCCCTCTCCTACGAGCAGTACTTC
>TRBJ2-7|.|TRBV5-1|.|14
CASSIINRGTEQYF
TGCGCCAGCAGCATCATTAACCGGGGGACAGAGCAGTACTTC
>TRBJ2-1|.|TRBV5-1|.|15
CASSLEPTSYNEQFF
TGCGCCAGCAGCTTGGAACCGACCTCTTACAATGAGCAGTTCTTC
>TRBJ2-7|.|TRBV5-1|TRBD2|19
CASSLWDRGLAGTSYEQYF
TGCGCCAGCAGCTTGTGGGACCGAGGACTAGCGGGGACATCCTACGAGCAGTACTTC
>TRBJ2-3|.|TRBV28|TRBD2|13
CASRAGGPDTQYF
TGTGCCAGCAGAGCGGGAGGGCCAGATACGCAGTATTTT
>TRBJ2-6|.|TRBV7-8|.|18
CASSLAGLDFSGANVLTF
TGTGCCAGCAGCTTAGCGGGACTGGACTTCTCCGGGGCCAACGTCCTGACTTTC
>TRBJ2-1|.|TRBV18|TRBD1|15
CASSPGQASYNEQFF
TGTGCCAGCTCACCGGGACAGGCTTCCTACAATGAGCAGTTCTTC
>TRBJ1-5|.|TRBV11-3|.|14
CASSFGHSNQPQHF
TGTGCCAGCAGCTTCGGCCACAGCAATCAGCCCCAGCATTTT
>TRBJ2-1|.|TRBV18|.|13
CASSPAGSNEQFF
TGTGCCAGCTCACCAGCAGGGAGTAATGAGCAGTTCTTC
>TRBJ2-1|.|TRBV7-3|.|14
CASSEQPTGGEQFF
TGTGCCAGCAGTGAACAGCCTACCGGCGGTGAGCAGTTCTTC